Given below is one T cell receptor (beta chain) in context. Its antigen is currently unknown. Per the germline V gene, CDR1 is SNHLY and CDR2 is FYNNEI. Trimming took 5 bases from V and 5 from J, leaving 11 bases between them. The CDR3 consists of 13 residues. This record comes from a study of identical twins. TCRdb re-called the 5' RACE reads through MiXCR, storing one row per CDR3 protein. The sample holds some 1,600,000 distinct CDR3 sequences, 25% to 35% seen once. Findings and limits, study-wide: Findings came from cross-sectional statistics, without long-term follow-up of donors.

The receptor was derived from a newborn girl in good health. Material for sequencing was cord blood. The J gene is TRBJ2-3, the V gene TRBV2; tentatively, D is TRBD2 (5 bases). The DNA for the CDR3 is TGTGCCAGCAGTTCTGACGGAGGAGATACGCAGTATTTT. Its translation: CASSSDGGDTQYF.